Here is one T cell receptor beta chain with its context. This sample was included in a study of blood T cell repertoires in COVID-19. Study-level information: Material from acute and convalescent COVID-19 was sourced from the United States, Italy and Spain. T cells, B-cell-depleted T cells, or PBMCs supplied cDNA or gDNA.

Trimming took 6 bases from V and 10 from J; bases not matched to a gene: 9. The CDR3 is 15 residues long. Germline V CDR1 and CDR2: KGHSH, LQKENI. Using immunoSEQ multiplex PCR, the repertoire was profiled, and TCRdb retains in-frame clones only, with some absent. This table has tens of thousands of clones, 60% to 85% appearing once. The chain joins TRBV18 to TRBJ2-1; TRBD2 matches 13 bases. The source material was peripheral blood. This clonotype was sampled from a human donor in a cohort sampled during active COVID-19. In DNA form, the CDR3 reads TGTGCCAGCTCGAGGACTAGCGGGAGTATGAGCGAGCAGTTCTTC. Translation gives CASSRTSGSMSEQFF.